This T cell receptor beta chain is from a study of blood T cells in healthy people across ages. CDR1 MNHNS and CDR2 SASEGT come from the germline V gene. The CDR3 sequence is 13 residues long. Deletions cut 6 bases from V and 6 bases from J, with 12 bases between. In each sample, at least 6.5 million PBMCs were isolated. A second PCR, run for about 7 to 11 cycles, used a sample-barcoded 5' primer plus a J-beta primer mix. TCRdb re-derived calls from the 5' RACE reads in MiXCR, one entry per CDR3 protein. The table includes hundreds of thousands of distinct CDR3 sequences, 40% to 65% detected once. This TCR came from a man older than 75 in good health. The chain employs TRBV6-1 and TRBJ2-4; TRBD1 might be the D (5 bases). Sequencing was performed on blood. The CDR3 nucleotides are TGTGCCAGCAGGGCAGGGTTACCAAACATTCAGTACTTC. Its translation is CASRAGLPNIQYF.